This TCR beta chain emerged from a study of T cell responses to AZD1222 COVID-19 vaccine. Findings and caveats of the study: Spike-specific TCR depth and breadth grew after two AZD1222 doses. Most donors were white British and more were female, and clonal diversity was possibly underestimated. Only a handful of AZD1222 recipients were seropositive at baseline.

For this clone: What it binds is unknown.

The protocol was immunoSEQ multiplex PCR, while the TCRdb copy is restricted to in-frame clones and leaves out a portion. This table holds around 94,000 clones, 70% to 90% found once. The CDR3 length is 12 residues. Deletions cut 2 bases from V and 9 bases from J, with 10 bases between. Germline-derived CDR1 and CDR2 are SGHTA and FQGTGA. This receptor was identified in an adult in good health. The source was peripheral blood, collected on day 0 of AZD1222 vaccination. This chain links TRBV7-3 with TRBJ1-1, with D possibly matching TRBD1 (5 bases). CDR3 in amino acids: CASSLPGGQAFF. Here the CDR3 DNA reads TGTGCCAGCAGCTTACCGGGGGGACAAGCTTTCTTT.